Each of the 5 T cell receptor beta chains below was sequenced from the same sample in a study of CD8+ T cells in alopecia areata. Following extraction, RNA underwent reverse transcription to cDNA, which served as the sequencing template. Libraries were prepared by immunoSEQ multiplex PCR; TCRdb keeps only in-frame clonotypes and omits some of them. The table has around 100,000 clones, about 59% seen once. Noted treatment: oral pan-JAK inhibitor, 5-10 mg twice daily. Sample: CD8+ T cells sorted from blood, taken at week 24, from a patient treated with tofacitinib. The receptors originated from a human donor with alopecia areata.

This clone was seen a handful of times. This chain connects TRBV4-1 to TRBJ2-1; TRBD1 is a possible D gene (5 bases). This CDR3 is built from 15 residues. V shed 7 bases and J shed 1 base, with 14 bases lying between them. Germline V gives CDR1 MGHRA, CDR2 YSYEKL. The CDR3 loop reads CASTHGAASYNEQFF. In nucleotides, the CDR3 is TGCGCCAGCACTCATGGGGCAGCGTCCTACAATGAGCAGTTCTTC.

V is TRBV29-1 and J is TRBJ1-2; 8 bases are a match to TRBD1. The CDR3 loop spans 15 amino acids. Looked up from germline, CDR1 is SQVTM and CDR2 is ANQGSEA. J was trimmed by 4 bases and V by 6 bases; bases with no gene match: 13. The CDR3 reads CSVETGDRSGYGYTF. CDR3 in DNA: TGCAGCGTGGAGACAGGGGACCGGTCTGGCTATGGCTACACCTTC. The complete variable domain, with remaining parts taken from reference TRBV29-1 and TRBJ1-2, reads SAVISQKPSRDICQRGTSLTIQCQVDSQVTMMFWYRQQPGQSLTLIATANQGSEATYESGFVIDKFPISRPNLTFSTLTVSNMSPEDSSIYLCSVETGDRSGYGYTFGSGTRLTVV.

This clone appeared a few times. CDR3 residues: CASSSRTGSLYYGYTF. DNA of the CDR3: TGTGCCAGCAGCTCAAGGACAGGGTCCCTGTACTATGGCTACACCTTC. The chain carries TRBV13 and TRBJ1-2; 8 nucleotides match TRBD1. This CDR3 spans 16 amino acids. The trim removed 4 bases at V and 3 bases at J, leaving 10 bases unmatched. The germline V gene has CDR1 PRHDT and CDR2 FYEKMQ (reference sequence).

The chain joins TRBV27 to TRBJ2-3; D gene ambiguous. With 6 bases removed from V and 5 bases from J, the gap between germline ends came to 6 bases. The CDR3 consists of 11 residues. Germline loops: CDR1 MNHEY, CDR2 SMNVEV (reference sequence). CDR3 in DNA: TGTGCCAGCAGATTTGGAGATACGCAGTATTTT. Amino acids: CASRFGDTQYF.

V and J are TRBV4-1 and TRBJ1-2; D is undetermined. The CDR3 has 12 amino acids. CDR1 is MGHRA, CDR2 YSYEKL, per germline. The germline V and J ends were trimmed by 4 bases and 8 bases, with 11 bases remaining between them. The CDR3 DNA reads as TGCGCCAGCAGCCTATCAACGTCAGGCTACACCTTC. It codes for CASSLSTSGYTF.